One sample yielded the 2 T cell receptor beta chains listed below, sequenced in a study of blood T cell repertoires in COVID-19 (TCRdb year 2020). The library relied on the immunoSEQ multiplex PCR assay. The source is immuneACCESS, and TCRdb retained only in-frame sequences with V and J called. Part of the clones is not carried over; for the studies checked, unresolved V genes explain less than half of this, and the remainder is unexplained. The sample table lists approximately 280,000 clones, roughly 80% of them with a count of one. The ten most abundant clones make up 5% of the sample. Sequenced sample: PBMCs or T cells enriched from blood (not recorded which). The receptors stem from a man in his forties who had been exposed to COVID-19.

The chain couples TRBV6-1 to TRBJ1-6, with 8 nucleotides matching TRBD1. The CDR3 covers 18 residues. In germline, CDR1 is MNHNS, CDR2 SASEGT. V was pared by 1 base and J by 1 base, with 6 bases of the junction left unmatched. CDR3 loop: CASSEVDRGGSYNSPLHF. CDR3 sequence (DNA): TGTGCCAGCAGTGAAGTTGACAGGGGTGGTTCCTATAATTCACCCCTCCACTTT.

The CDR3 DNA is TGTGCCAGCAGCCAAAATATACCAGGAGAAGCTTTCTTT. It encodes CASSQNIPGEAFF. This chain links TRBV14 with TRBJ1-1; D unclear. Trimming shortened V by 2 bases and J by 8 bases, and 12 bases separated the two germline ends. The CDR3 contains 13 residues. In germline, CDR1 is SGHDN, CDR2 FVKESK.